This TCR beta chain appears in the sequencing data of a study of T cell changes during pregnancy in multiple sclerosis. The ends lost 4 bases at V and 6 bases at J; junction bases unmatched: 8. CDR1 and CDR2 (germline): SGHRS, YFSETQ. This CDR3 region has 15 residues. TCRdb's table, derived via immunoSEQ multiplex PCR, lists solely in-frame clones and lacks some. The table lists around 100,000 clones, approximately 94% of them singletons. This material consisted of peripheral blood, taken before pregnancy. The gene calls are TRBV5-1 and TRBJ1-4, with TRBD1 matching 8 bases. The sequence was collected from a female donor with multiple sclerosis, enrolled in a pregnancy study. CDR3 DNA: TGCGCCAGCAGCCCCCCCGACAGGGGTTATGAAAAACTGTTTTTT. Its protein is CASSPPDRGYEKLFF.